The present T cell receptor beta chain was sequenced within a study of T cell responses to AZD1222 COVID-19 vaccine. General study points: Most donors were white British and more were female, and clonal diversity was possibly underestimated. Elevations in Spike-specific TCR breadth and depth followed administration of two AZD1222 doses. Unmutated variant regions reportedly attract nearly half of all spike-specific TCRs.

A note on this clone: Its antigen is unidentified.

Sequenced by immunoSEQ multiplex PCR; TCRdb stores in-frame clones only, minus some. In the table there are approximately 150,000 clones, approximately 93% of which are singletons. The source material was peripheral blood, sampled on day 0 of MenACWY control vaccination. This TCR came from an adult in good health.

The CDR3 here is CASSLKGGVTDTQYF. The CDR3 DNA follows: TGTGCCAGCAGCTTAAAGGGGGGTGTCACAGATACGCAGTATTTT. The chain couples TRBV7-6 to TRBJ2-3, with D possibly being TRBD1 or TRBD2 (6 bases each). The V end lost 2 bases, the J end lost 2 bases, and 11 bases lay between the germline ends. Germline assignment: CDR1 SGHVS and CDR2 FNYEAQ. This CDR3 has 15 amino acids.